This T cell receptor beta chain was sequenced during a study of cytotoxic CD8 clonotypes in ibrutinib-treated CLL. CDR1 is SGHRS, CDR2 YFSETQ, per germline. The CDR3 has 14 residues. V lost 6 bases, J lost 3 bases, and 14 bases lay in between. Broader study findings: Clonality grew at ibrutinib response; at progression, it decreased back toward baseline.

A word on this clone: Its cognate antigen is unknown.

This table comes from immunoSEQ multiplex PCR, and its TCRdb copy is limited to in-frame clones, with some not included. This table holds more than 200,000 clones, 60% to 80% found once. Sequenced material: PBMCs, taken after 12 months of ibrutinib treatment. This rearrangement joins TRBV5-1 to TRBJ2-3; perhaps D is TRBD1 or TRBD2 (5 bases each). The receptor was isolated from a human donor with chronic lymphocytic leukemia. The CDR3 loop is CASTRDRVTDTQYF. The CDR3 region has the DNA TGCGCCAGCACCAGGGACCGGGTAACAGATACGCAGTATTTT.